This TCR beta chain was captured by sequencing in a study of T cells expressing NK-cell markers. Study summary: TCR beta repertoires came from sorted CD3+CD56+NKG2C+, CD3+CD56+NKG2C- and CD3+CD56-NKG2C+ T cells. Among the eight sequenced donors, seven tested HCMV-seropositive and one tested seronegative.

TCRdb re-analyzed the 5' RACE reads; it lists each CDR3 protein once, without DNA. This sample's clone table lists 150,000 to 180,000 distinct CDR3 sequences. Germline CDR1 reads DFQATT; CDR2 reads SNEGSKA (reference sequence). The CDR3 consists of 15 residues. The sample was blood T cells: a sorted CD56 or NKG2C T cell subset, CD4+ or CD8+ T cells, or bulk PBMC T cells (not recorded which). The genes are TRBV20-1 and TRBJ2-7; the TCRdb call, TRBD2, lacks DNA for checking. The receptor was derived from a woman in her forties or fifties in good health. This CDR3 reads CSATENSGKTYEQYF.